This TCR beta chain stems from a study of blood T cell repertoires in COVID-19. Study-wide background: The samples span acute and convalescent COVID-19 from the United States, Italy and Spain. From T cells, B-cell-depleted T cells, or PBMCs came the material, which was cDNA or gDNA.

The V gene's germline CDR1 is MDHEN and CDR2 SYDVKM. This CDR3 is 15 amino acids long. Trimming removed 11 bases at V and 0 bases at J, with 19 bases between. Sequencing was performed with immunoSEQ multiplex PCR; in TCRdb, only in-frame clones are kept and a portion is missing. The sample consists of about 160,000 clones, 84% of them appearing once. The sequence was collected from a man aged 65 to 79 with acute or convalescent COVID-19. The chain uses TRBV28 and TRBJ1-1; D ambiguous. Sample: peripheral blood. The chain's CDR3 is CASSPAGVMNTEAFF. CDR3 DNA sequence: TGTGCCTCATCCCCCGCGGGAGTCATGAACACTGAAGCTTTCTTT.